This TCR beta chain emerged from a study of cytomegalovirus exposure and HLA in healthy donors. Overall study: Of the donors genotyped, about 410 in all, 65% to 90% fell in the Caucasian-associated ancestry cluster.

Concerning this clone itself: Its antigen is still unknown. A read error may produce the germline difference seen at one junction end.

13 Jbeta primers and 60 Vbeta primers were used for the PCR. Clones were sequenced by immunoSEQ multiplex PCR, and TCRdb holds only the in-frame ones, with some missing. The sample lists roughly 150,000 clones, around 75% occurring once. Germline CDR1 and CDR2: SSHAT and FNYEAQ (reference sequence). This CDR3 is built from 13 residues. Study findings and constraints: TCR beta V- and J-gene trimming, according to a later analysis, was linked to a missense DCLRE1C variant. Highest at DRB1 and lowest at HLA-C, TCR association rates differed among HLA loci in a later analysis. Most TCR beta V segments were productive about 90% or about 30% of the time in an earlier analysis.

The sequencing sample was made of PBMCs. The TCR was taken from a man aged 18-30 years in good health and CMV-seropositive. The rearrangement joins TRBV7-7 to TRBJ2-1; D perhaps matches TRBD2 (5 bases). CDR3 residues: CASSRGPANEQFF. The CDR3 DNA sequence: TGTGCTAGCAGCCGCGGGCCGGCGAATGAGCAGTTCTTC. The whole variable domain, filled in from reference TRBV7-7 and TRBJ2-1, reads GAGVSQSPRYKVTKRGQDVTLRCDPISSHATLYWYQQALGQGPEFLTYFNYEAQPDKSGLPSDRFSAERPEGSISTLTIQRTEQRDSAMYRCASSRGPANEQFFGPGTRLTVL.